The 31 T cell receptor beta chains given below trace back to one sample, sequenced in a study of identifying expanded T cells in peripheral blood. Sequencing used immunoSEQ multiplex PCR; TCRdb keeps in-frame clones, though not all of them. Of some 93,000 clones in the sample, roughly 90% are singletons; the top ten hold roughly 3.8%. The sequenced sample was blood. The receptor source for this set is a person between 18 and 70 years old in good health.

The CDR3 DNA follows: TGTGCCAGCAGCGTAGGACTCTCAGGGGTCAAGAACACTGAAGCTTTCTTT. Amino acids: CASSVGLSGVKNTEAFF. This chain connects TRBV9 to TRBJ1-1; D possibly corresponds to TRBD1 (6 bases). CDR1 SGDLS and CDR2 YYNGEE come from the germline V gene. Trimming removed 0 bases from V and 1 base from J, with 16 bases in between. This CDR3 has 17 residues.

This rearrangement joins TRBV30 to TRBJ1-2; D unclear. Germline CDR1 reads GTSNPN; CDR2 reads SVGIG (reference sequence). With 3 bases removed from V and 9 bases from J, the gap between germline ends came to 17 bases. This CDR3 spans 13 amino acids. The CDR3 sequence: CAWSFPPQRSYTF. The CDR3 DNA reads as TGTGCCTGGAGCTTCCCCCCACAGAGGAGCTACACCTTC.

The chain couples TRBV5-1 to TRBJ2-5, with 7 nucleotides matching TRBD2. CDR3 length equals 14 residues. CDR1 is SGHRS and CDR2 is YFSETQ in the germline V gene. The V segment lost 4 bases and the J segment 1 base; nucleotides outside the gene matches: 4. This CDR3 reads CASSNSGAQETQYF. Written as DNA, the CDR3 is TGCGCCAGCAGCAACAGCGGGGCCCAAGAGACCCAGTACTTC. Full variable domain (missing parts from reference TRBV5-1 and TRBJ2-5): KAGVTQTPRYLIKTRGQQVTLSCSPISGHRSVSWYQQTPGQGLQFLFEYFSETQRNKGNFPGRFSGRQFSNSRSEMNVSTLELGDSALYLCASSNSGAQETQYFGPGTRLLVL.

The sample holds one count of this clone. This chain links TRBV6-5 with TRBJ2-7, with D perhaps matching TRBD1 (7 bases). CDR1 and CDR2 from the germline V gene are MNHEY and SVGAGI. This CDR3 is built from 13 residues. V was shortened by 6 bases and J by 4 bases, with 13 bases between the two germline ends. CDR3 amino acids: CASRKTGTYEQYF. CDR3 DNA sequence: TGTGCCAGCAGAAAGACAGGGACTTACGAGCAGTACTTC.

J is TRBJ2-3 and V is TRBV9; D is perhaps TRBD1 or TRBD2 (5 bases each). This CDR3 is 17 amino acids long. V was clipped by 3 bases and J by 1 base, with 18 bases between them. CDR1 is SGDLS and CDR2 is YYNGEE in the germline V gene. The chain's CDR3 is CASSGAPAEGGTDTQYF. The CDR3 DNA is TGTGCCAGCAGCGGGGCCCCAGCGGAAGGGGGCACAGATACGCAGTATTTT.

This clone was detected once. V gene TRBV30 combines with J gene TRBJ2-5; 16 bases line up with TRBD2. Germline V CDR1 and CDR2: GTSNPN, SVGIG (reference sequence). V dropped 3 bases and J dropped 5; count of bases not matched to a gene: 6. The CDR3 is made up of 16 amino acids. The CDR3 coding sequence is TGTGCCTGGAGATCGGGACTAGCGGGAGGGAAGGAGACCCAGTACTTC. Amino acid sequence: CAWRSGLAGGKETQYF.

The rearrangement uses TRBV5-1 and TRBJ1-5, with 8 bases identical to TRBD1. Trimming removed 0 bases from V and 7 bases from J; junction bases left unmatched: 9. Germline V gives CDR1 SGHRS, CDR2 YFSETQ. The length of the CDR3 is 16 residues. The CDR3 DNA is TGCGCCAGCAGCTTGGGAACAGGGGGTGGAGACCAGCCCCAGCATTTT. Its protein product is CASSLGTGGGDQPQHF.

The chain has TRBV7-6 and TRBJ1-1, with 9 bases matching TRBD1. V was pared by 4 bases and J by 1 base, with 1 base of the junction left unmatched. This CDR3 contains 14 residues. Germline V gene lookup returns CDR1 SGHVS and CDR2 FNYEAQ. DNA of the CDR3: TGTGCCAGCAGCTCGACAGGGGGGAACACTGAAGCTTTCTTT. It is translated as CASSSTGGNTEAFF.

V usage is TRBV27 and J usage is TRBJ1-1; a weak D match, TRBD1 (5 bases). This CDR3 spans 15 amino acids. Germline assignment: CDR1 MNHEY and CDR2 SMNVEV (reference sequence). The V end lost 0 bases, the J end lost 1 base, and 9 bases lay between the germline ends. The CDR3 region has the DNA TGTGCCAGCAGTTTATCATGGGGGGAGAACACTGAAGCTTTCTTT. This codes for CASSLSWGENTEAFF.

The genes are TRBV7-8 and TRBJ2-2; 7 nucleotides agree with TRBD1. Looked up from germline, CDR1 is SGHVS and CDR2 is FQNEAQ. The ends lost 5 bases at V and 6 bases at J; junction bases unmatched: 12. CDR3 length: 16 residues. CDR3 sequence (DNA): TGTGCCAGCAGCCCCGACAGGGTCATTTTGGCCGGGGAGCTGTTTTTT. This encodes CASSPDRVILAGELFF.

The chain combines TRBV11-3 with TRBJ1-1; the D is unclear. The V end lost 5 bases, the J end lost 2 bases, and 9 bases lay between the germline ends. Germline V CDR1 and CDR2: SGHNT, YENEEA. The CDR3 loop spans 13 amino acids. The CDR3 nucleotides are TGTGCCAGCAGCCCTACTCCTAACACTGAAGCTTTCTTT. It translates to CASSPTPNTEAFF.

This chain's CDR3 is CASRGGGFIEKLFF. CDR3 coding DNA: TGTGCCAGCCGCGGAGGGGGCTTTATTGAAAAACTGTTTTTT. The chain links TRBV6-6 to TRBJ1-4, with 7 nucleotides matching TRBD1. The CDR3 contains 14 residues. Trimming at V came to 8 bases and at J to 7 bases, leaving 10 bases not matched to a gene. CDR1 is MNHNY and CDR2 is SVGAGI in the germline V gene (reference sequence).

The CDR3 here is CAWRIDTQYF. CDR3 bases: TGTGCCTGGCGAATAGATACGCAGTATTTT. The chain carries TRBV30 and TRBJ2-3, with D hard to call. Deletions cut 5 bases from V and 5 bases from J, with 5 bases between. This CDR3 is 10 amino acids long. CDR1 is GTSNPN and CDR2 is SVGIG in the germline V gene (reference sequence). Complete variable domain (other parts from reference TRBV30 and TRBJ2-3): SQTIHQWPATLVQPVGSPLSLECTVEGTSNPNLYWYRQAAGRGLQLLFYSVGIGQISSEVPQNLSASRPQDRQFILSSKKLLLSDSGFYLCAWRIDTQYFGPGTRLTVL.

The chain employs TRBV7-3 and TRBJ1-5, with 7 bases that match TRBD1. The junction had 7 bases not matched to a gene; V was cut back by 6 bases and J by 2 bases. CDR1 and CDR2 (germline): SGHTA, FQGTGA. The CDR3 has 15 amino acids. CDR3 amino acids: CASSYRGRGNQPQHF. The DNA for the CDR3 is TGTGCCAGCAGTTACAGGGGCCGGGGCAATCAGCCCCAGCATTTT.

The DNA of the CDR3 is TGCGCCAGCAGCATAACCGGACTAGCGGAACAGTTCTTC. Protein product: CASSITGLAEQFF. This chain joins TRBV5-1 and TRBJ2-1, with 10 nucleotides matching TRBD2. CDR3 length equals 13 residues. The junction had 8 bases not matched to a gene; V was cut back by 4 bases and J by 13 bases. Germline lookup yields CDR1 SGHRS and CDR2 YFSETQ.

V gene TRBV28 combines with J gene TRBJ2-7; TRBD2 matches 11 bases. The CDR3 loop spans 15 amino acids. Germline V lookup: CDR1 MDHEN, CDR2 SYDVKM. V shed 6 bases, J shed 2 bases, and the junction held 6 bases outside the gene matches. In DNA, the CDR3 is TGTGCCAGCAGCTCGACTAGCGGGAACCCCTACGAGCAGTACTTC. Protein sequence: CASSSTSGNPYEQYF.

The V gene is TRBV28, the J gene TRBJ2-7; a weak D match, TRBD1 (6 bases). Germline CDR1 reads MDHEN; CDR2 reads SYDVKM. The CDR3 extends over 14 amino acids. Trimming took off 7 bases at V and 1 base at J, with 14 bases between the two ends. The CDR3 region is CASTPAGQSYEQYF. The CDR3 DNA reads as TGTGCCAGCACCCCAGCCGGACAGTCCTACGAGCAGTACTTC.

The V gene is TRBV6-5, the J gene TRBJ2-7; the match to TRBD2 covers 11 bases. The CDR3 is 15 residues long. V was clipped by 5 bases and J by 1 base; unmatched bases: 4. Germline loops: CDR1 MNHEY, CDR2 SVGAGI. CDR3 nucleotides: TGTGCCAGCAGTCGGGGACTAGCGGTGTCCTACGAGCAGTACTTC. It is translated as CASSRGLAVSYEQYF.

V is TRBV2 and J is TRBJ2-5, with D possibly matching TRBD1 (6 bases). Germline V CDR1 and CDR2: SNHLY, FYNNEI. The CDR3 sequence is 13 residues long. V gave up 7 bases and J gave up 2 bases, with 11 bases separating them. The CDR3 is CASKQDSQETQYF. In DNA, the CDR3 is TGTGCCAGCAAACAGGACAGTCAAGAGACCCAGTACTTC.

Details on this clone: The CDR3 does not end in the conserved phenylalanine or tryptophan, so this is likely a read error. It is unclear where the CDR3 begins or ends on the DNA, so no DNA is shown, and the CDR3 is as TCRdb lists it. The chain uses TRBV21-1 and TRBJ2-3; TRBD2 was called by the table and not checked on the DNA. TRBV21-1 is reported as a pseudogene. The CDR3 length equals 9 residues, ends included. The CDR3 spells CASSKPTGV.

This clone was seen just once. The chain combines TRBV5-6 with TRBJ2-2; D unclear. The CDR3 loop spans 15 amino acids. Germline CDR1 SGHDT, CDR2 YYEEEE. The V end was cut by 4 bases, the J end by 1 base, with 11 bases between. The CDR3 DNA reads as TGTGCCAGCAGCCGGGTGGCAGTGAACACCGGGGAGCTGTTTTTT. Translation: CASSRVAVNTGELFF.

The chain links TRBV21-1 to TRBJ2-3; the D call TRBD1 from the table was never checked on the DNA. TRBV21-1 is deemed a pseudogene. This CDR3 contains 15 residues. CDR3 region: CASSKRKGSTDTQYF. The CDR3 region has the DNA TGTGCCAGCAGCAAACGTAAGGGGAGCACAGATACGCAGTATTTT.

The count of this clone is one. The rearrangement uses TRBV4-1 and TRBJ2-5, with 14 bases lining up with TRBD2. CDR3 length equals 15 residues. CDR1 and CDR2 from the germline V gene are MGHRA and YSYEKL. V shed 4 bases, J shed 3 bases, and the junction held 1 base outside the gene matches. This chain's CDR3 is CASSPGLAGEETQYF. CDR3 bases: TGCGCCAGCAGCCCGGGACTAGCGGGGGAAGAGACCCAGTACTTC.

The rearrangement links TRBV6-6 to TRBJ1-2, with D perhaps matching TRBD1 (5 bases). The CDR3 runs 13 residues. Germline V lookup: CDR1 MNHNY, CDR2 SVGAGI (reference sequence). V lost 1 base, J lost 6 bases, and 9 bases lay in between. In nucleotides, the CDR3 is TGTGCCAGCAGTTACTTACAGGCAGATGGCTACACCTTC. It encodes CASSYLQADGYTF.

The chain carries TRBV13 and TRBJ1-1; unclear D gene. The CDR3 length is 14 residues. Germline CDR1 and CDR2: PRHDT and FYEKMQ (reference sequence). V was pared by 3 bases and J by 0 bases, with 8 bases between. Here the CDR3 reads CASSLFAMNTEAFF. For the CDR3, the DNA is TGTGCCAGCAGCTTGTTCGCCATGAACACTGAAGCTTTCTTT. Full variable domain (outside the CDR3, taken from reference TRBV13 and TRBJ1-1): AAGVIQSPRHLIKEKRETATLKCYPIPRHDTVYWYQQGPGQDPQFLISFYEKMQSDKGSIPDRFSAQQFSDYHSELNMSSLELGDSALYFCASSLFAMNTEAFFGQGTRLTVV.

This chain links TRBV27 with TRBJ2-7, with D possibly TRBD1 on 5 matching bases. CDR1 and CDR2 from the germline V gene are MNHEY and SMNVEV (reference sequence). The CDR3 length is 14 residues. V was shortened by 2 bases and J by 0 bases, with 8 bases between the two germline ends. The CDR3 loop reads CASSLGAASYEQYF. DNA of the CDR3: TGTGCCAGCAGTTTAGGGGCAGCCTCCTACGAGCAGTACTTC.

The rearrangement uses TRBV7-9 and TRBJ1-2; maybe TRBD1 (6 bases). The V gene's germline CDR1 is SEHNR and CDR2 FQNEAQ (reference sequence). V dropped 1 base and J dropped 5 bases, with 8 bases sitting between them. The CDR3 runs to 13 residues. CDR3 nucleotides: TGTGCCAGCAGCTTAGTAACAGGGTATGGCTACACCTTC. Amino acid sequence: CASSLVTGYGYTF. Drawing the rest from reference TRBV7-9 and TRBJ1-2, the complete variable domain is DTGVSQNPRHKITKRGQNVTFRCDPISEHNRLYWYRQTLGQGPEFLTYFQNEAQLEKSRLLSDRFSAERPKGSFSTLEIQRTEQGDSAMYLCASSLVTGYGYTFGSGTRLTVV.

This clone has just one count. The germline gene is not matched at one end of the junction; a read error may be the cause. The CDR3 region is CASSEEWQGLGNQPQHF. The CDR3 DNA is TGCGCCAGCAGCGAAGAGTGGCAGGGGTTGGGCAATCAGCCCCAGCATTTT. The V gene is TRBV4-1, the J gene TRBJ1-5; tentative D call: TRBD1 (6 bases). Germline values: CDR1 MGHRA, CDR2 YSYEKL. This CDR3 has 17 residues.

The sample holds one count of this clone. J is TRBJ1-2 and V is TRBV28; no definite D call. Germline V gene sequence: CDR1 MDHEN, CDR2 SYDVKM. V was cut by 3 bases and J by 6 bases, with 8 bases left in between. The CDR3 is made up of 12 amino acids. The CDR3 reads CASSFDQDGYTF. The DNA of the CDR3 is TGTGCCAGCAGTTTTGACCAGGATGGCTACACCTTC.

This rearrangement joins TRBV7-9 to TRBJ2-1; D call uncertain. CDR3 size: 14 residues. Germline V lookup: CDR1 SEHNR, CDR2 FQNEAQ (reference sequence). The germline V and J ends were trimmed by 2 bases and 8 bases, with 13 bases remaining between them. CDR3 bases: TGTGCCAGCAGCTTAAACCCCGGTTCAGATGAGCAGTTCTTC. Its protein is CASSLNPGSDEQFF. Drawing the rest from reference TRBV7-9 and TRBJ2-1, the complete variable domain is DTGVSQNPRHKITKRGQNVTFRCDPISEHNRLYWYRQTLGQGPEFLTYFQNEAQLEKSRLLSDRFSAERPKGSFSTLEIQRTEQGDSAMYLCASSLNPGSDEQFFGPGTRLTVL.

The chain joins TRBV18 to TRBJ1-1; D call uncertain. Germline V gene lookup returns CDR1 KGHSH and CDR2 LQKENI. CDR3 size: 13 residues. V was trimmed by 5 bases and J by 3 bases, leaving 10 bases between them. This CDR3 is CASSWTVDTEAFF. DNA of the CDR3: TGTGCCAGCTCATGGACGGTCGACACTGAAGCTTTCTTT.